Listed below are T cell receptor beta chains from one sample, sequenced in a study of blood T cell repertoires in COVID-19. Profiled with immunoSEQ multiplex PCR; TCRdb holds only in-frame clones, not every one. The sample has 150,000 to 200,000 clones, 85% to 90% seen once; the top ten hold around 6.7%. Input material: PBMCs or T cells enriched from blood (not recorded which). The receptor set was obtained from a woman aged 45 to 65 who had recovered from COVID-19. The CDR3 runs from the conserved cysteine through the conserved F or W. The order of the fields is CDR3 protein, CDR3 DNA, V gene, D gene, J gene, clone size. A D gene is named only where the DNA matches it firmly. Size is omitted from some rows. Given values are once, few, many or a class for expanded clones.

CDR3aa: CASSMVAGGTDTQYF; CDR3nt: TGTGCCAGTAGTATGGTAGCGGGGGGCACAGATACGCAGTATTTT; v_gene: TRBV19; d_gene: TRBD2; j_gene: TRBJ2-3; abundance: .
CDR3aa: CASSFSGETQYF; CDR3nt: TGTGCCAGCAGCTTTTCCGGGGAGACCCAGTACTTC; v_gene: TRBV11-3; d_gene: .; j_gene: TRBJ2-5; abundance: .
CDR3aa: CATSTGNSGNTIYF; CDR3nt: TGTGCCACCAGTACAGGGAACTCTGGAAACACCATATATTTT; v_gene: TRBV15; d_gene: .; j_gene: TRBJ1-3; abundance: .
CDR3aa: CATSRGKGTGELFF; CDR3nt: TGTGCCACCAGCCGGGGAAAAGGCACCGGGGAGCTGTTTTTT; v_gene: TRBV24-1; d_gene: .; j_gene: TRBJ2-2; abundance: .
CDR3aa: CSVDPRTGGGETQYF; CDR3nt: TGCAGCGTGGACCCGAGAACGGGGGGTGGAGAGACCCAGTACTTC; v_gene: TRBV29-1; d_gene: TRBD2; j_gene: TRBJ2-5; abundance: few
CDR3aa: CASSPGQGREKLFF; CDR3nt: TGTGCCAGCTCACCGGGACAGGGCCGTGAAAAACTGTTTTTT; v_gene: TRBV18; d_gene: TRBD1; j_gene: TRBJ1-4; abundance: once
CDR3aa: CASSSRPGTAYEQYF; CDR3nt: TGTGCCAGCAGCTCCCGACCGGGGACAGCCTACGAGCAGTACTTC; v_gene: TRBV7-9; d_gene: TRBD1; j_gene: TRBJ2-7; abundance: .
CDR3aa: CASSTTGGGYTF; CDR3nt: TGTGCCAGCAGCACCACAGGGGGTGGCTACACCTTC; v_gene: TRBV27; d_gene: TRBD1; j_gene: TRBJ1-2; abundance: .
CDR3aa: CASSLDLNRPGYGMAYEQYF; CDR3nt: TGTGCCAGCAGCTTGGACCTTAACAGGCCTGGGTATGGGATGGCCTACGAGCAGTACTTC; v_gene: TRBV5-4; d_gene: .; j_gene: TRBJ2-7; abundance: .
CDR3aa: CASSPGGGGSYEQYF; CDR3nt: TGTGCTAGCAGCCCCGGGGGAGGGGGCTCCTACGAGCAGTACTTC; v_gene: TRBV7-7; d_gene: .; j_gene: TRBJ2-7; abundance: .
CDR3aa: CASSLGGQGAVKLFF; CDR3nt: TGTGCCAGCAGCTTAGGGGGACAGGGGGCTGTAAAACTGTTTTTT; v_gene: TRBV7-2; d_gene: TRBD1; j_gene: TRBJ1-4; abundance: .
CDR3aa: CASSQRRRTDTQYF; CDR3nt: TGTGCCAGCAGCCAACGTAGGCGGACAGATACGCAGTATTTT; v_gene: TRBV3-1/TRBV3-2; d_gene: .; j_gene: TRBJ2-3; abundance: .
CDR3aa: CASRLSGGAYNEQFF; CDR3nt: TGTGCCAGCAGACTTAGCGGGGGGGCCTACAATGAGCAGTTCTTC; v_gene: TRBV6-5; d_gene: TRBD2; j_gene: TRBJ2-1; abundance: .
CDR3aa: CASSVYSSGNTIYF; CDR3nt: TGTGCCAGCAGCGTTTACAGTTCTGGAAACACCATATATTTT; v_gene: TRBV9; d_gene: .; j_gene: TRBJ1-3; abundance: .
CDR3aa: CASSTLDRTYGYTF; CDR3nt: TGTGCCAGCAGTACACTCGACAGAACCTATGGCTACACCTTC; v_gene: TRBV6-5; d_gene: .; j_gene: TRBJ1-2; abundance: .
CDR3aa: CSARRDEQYF; CDR3nt: TGCAGTGCTAGACGGGACGAGCAGTACTTC; v_gene: TRBV20-1; d_gene: .; j_gene: TRBJ2-7; abundance: .
CDR3aa: CASSTRTSGYGELFF; CDR3nt: TGTGCCAGCAGCACGCGGACTAGCGGGTACGGGGAGCTGTTTTTT; v_gene: TRBV9; d_gene: TRBD2; j_gene: TRBJ2-2; abundance: .
CDR3aa: CASSRTTVTEAFF; CDR3nt: TGTGCCAGCAGCCGAACGACAGTAACTGAAGCTTTCTTT; v_gene: TRBV3-1/TRBV3-2; d_gene: .; j_gene: TRBJ1-1; abundance: .
CDR3aa: CASREIAGGLGEQFF; CDR3nt: TGCGCCAGCAGGGAGATAGCGGGGGGACTGGGTGAGCAGTTCTTC; v_gene: TRBV10-2; d_gene: TRBD2; j_gene: TRBJ2-1; abundance: .
CDR3aa: CASSVRLAGGADTQYF; CDR3nt: TGTGCCAGCAGTGTACGACTAGCGGGGGGCGCAGATACGCAGTATTTT; v_gene: TRBV27; d_gene: TRBD2; j_gene: TRBJ2-3; abundance: .